This TCR beta chain appears in the sequencing data of a study of cytomegalovirus exposure and HLA in healthy donors (dated by TCRdb to between 2016 and 2019). Describing the broader study: An earlier analysis of several hundred of the donors reported 250 to 300 Gb of sequence data and about 100 million unique TCR beta sequences from 190 million or so T cells. All discovery cohort repertoires had been generated on a single sequencing platform. Rather than using new phenotypic data, the later analysis identified candidate immune exposures from TCR beta sequences and from how often those sequences occurred across donors. Donor age, sex, ethnicity and CMV serostatus were collected together with the repertoire data. To decide whether each TCR beta V gene segment behaved as functional or pseudogenic, an earlier analysis of fewer than 750 of the donors relied on high-throughput TCR beta sequencing. Using immunosequencing, the study profiled T cell repertoires from 666 subjects and related those repertoires to cytomegalovirus serostatus. A separate validation cohort of approximately 120 different subjects was used in addition to the approximately 700-subject first cohort. To predict cytomegalovirus infection status, the study brought together high-throughput TCR immunosequencing, statistical association of individual TCRs with disease status, and machine learning. On average, 235,054 unique TCR beta nucleotide sequences were sequenced per donor among 398 genotyped donors of the cohort, with 15% to 20% of those sequences being non-productive. Genome-wide SNP genotypes for about 65% of the 666 donors were used in a later genetic analysis, which treated that subset as a discovery cohort. Typing coverage varied by locus: about 629-640 donors for A, B, C, DRB1 and DQB1; approximately 500 for DQA1; more than 600 for DPA1; roughly 450 for DPB1. An early release that covered more than 550 HLA-typed donors contained approximately 290 gigabases of sequencing data and 80 million or so unique TCR sequences. The study aimed to test whether cataloging public T cell receptors could reveal signatures of past pathogen exposure. A later analysis re-examined previously published TCR beta repertoires from hundreds of donors and added high-resolution HLA genotyping to investigate patterns of TCR occurrence. Of the roughly 430 genotyped donors, approximately 83% fell in the genetic ancestry cluster associated with self-reported Caucasian donors. HLA typing covered class I and class II loci at four-digit resolution. Because of strong linkage in the cohort, roughly five DR-DQ haplotypes were treated as single units for association and clustering. General study outcomes and caveats: At a false discovery rate of 0.05, a later analysis linked 16,951 TCR beta sequences to specific HLA alleles. Strong co-occurrence of HLA alleles, especially DR and DQ, made assigning TCR associations to individual alleles difficult. Most CMV-associated TCR beta chains appeared to be HLA-restricted in a later analysis, and the HLA associations seemed to be driven largely by CMV exposure. Broadly in line with IMGT annotations, most TCR beta V segments showed up in productive rearrangements about 87% or about 30% of the time in an earlier analysis of 450 to 750 of the donors. In a later genetic analysis, a missense DCLRE1C variant was associated with V-gene and J-gene trimming of TCR beta chains, and the association was replicated in an independent cohort. Across donors, most TCR sequences were observed very rarely, whereas some public TCRs were present in many individuals. The classifier was reported to diagnose cytomegalovirus status with high specificity and sensitivity in both the original and validation cohorts. In a later analysis, several top co-occurrence clusters were reported to appear linked to parvovirus B19, influenza, CMV and Epstein-Barr virus. According to a later analysis, TCR association rates differed among HLA loci, with DRB1 alleles showing the most associated TCRs and HLA-C alleles showing the fewest. Fewer than 20 rarely observed V segments, including chromosome 9 orphons, were excluded from the earlier analysis of several hundred of the donors because counts were too low. Three of the identified cytomegalovirus-associated TCR beta chains were confirmed in vitro to be specific for cytomegalovirus antigens. A later analysis found that HLA-associated TCR beta chains were more clonally expanded and had lower generation probabilities than equally common non-associated chains. A further reported finding was that TCR beta sequences accurately predicted the HLA-A and HLA-B alleles for most subjects in the first cohort. The authors suggested that the approach could potentially be generalized to other disease states and immunological phenotypes. A group of highly shared sequence variants was considered likely to be a technical artifact of the sequencing pipeline. Linkage disequilibrium might explain the correlated functional status among segregating V segments, but an unknown experimental factor could not be excluded. HLA typing was unavailable for some donors at each locus, so association tests used only the typed subset. In the study, 150 to 200 TCR beta chains were listed as associated with cytomegalovirus. CMV serostatus was the only immune exposure information available for the cohort. The cohort was sequenced for TCR beta chains only, and without alpha or paired-chain data the features that could be detected were limited. In a later genetic analysis, fewer N-insertions in productive TCRs were reported among donors in an Asian-associated ancestry cluster than the roughly 700-donor mean. Because the 87-base-pair reads could not distinguish some IMGT-functional V segments, including TRBV6-2 and TRBV6-3, those segments were excluded. Presence/absence analyses assumed roughly uniform sequencing depth across donors, an assumption that may not hold.

As for this clone: Its antigen is unknown. Per-base qualities were not stored, and no clone one base away is much larger.

The cohort comprised approximately 700 healthy bone marrow donors. All cohort members were sampled while nominally healthy, although unrecorded immune exposures were likely present. The donor was CMV seronegative and was included in the group of 352 seronegative cohort members. A peripheral blood sample was collected from each donor, and TCR beta sequencing was performed on peripheral blood mononuclear cells. The Qiagen DNeasy Blood Extraction Kit was used to extract genomic DNA from the blood cell samples. Library construction relied on the immunoSEQ multiplex PCR assay. The multiplex PCR relied on a mix of 60 forward primers for TCR Vbeta segments and 13 reverse primers for TCR Jbeta segments. The CDR3 region of rearranged TCR beta genes was amplified from genomic DNA by a multiplex PCR assay. The Illumina HiSeq System was used to sequence the amplified TCR beta libraries as 87-base-pair reads. In the paper's pipeline: A later analysis tallied around 80 million unique TCR beta chains across the 640 or so repertoires, and about 12 million of those chains were shared by two or more donors. Raw reads were error-corrected and collapsed into unique sequences by a nearest-neighbor algorithm in which closely related sequences were merged to remove PCR and sequencing errors. V, D and J gene segments were assigned by aligning CDR3 sequences to IMGT reference sequences. For a sequence to be retained, a match of at least six nucleotides to both a V gene segment and a J gene segment was required. Rearrangements were classified as productive when the CDR3 lacked stop codons and remained in frame with V and J, and all other rearrangements were classified as non-productive. Following IMGT convention, CDR3 was defined as the stretch from the second conserved V-encoded cysteine to the conserved J-encoded phenylalanine. The earlier analysis of about 610 of the donors excluded any sequence lacking an unambiguous match to a single V gene segment. In an earlier analysis of roughly 500 of the donors, V segments were called functional above 56.7% productive rearrangements and were called segregating when the between-donor standard deviation exceeded 5%. A statistical classification framework was built for diagnosing cytomegalovirus status from the catalog of TCR beta chain sequences. A later analysis assigned V and J genes by comparing TCR nucleotide sequences with IMGT/GENE-DB human TR gene sequences. The TCRdist pipeline was used in a later analysis to assign CDR3 sequences and most-parsimonious VDJ recombination scenarios. In a later analysis, every TCR beta chain was defined by the combination of its CDR3 amino acid sequence and its V-gene family, and reads without a unique V-gene family were dropped. A later analysis removed roughly 590 highly shared, low-generation-probability nucleotide sequences to deal with suspected cross-contamination and a sequencing artifact. In a later analysis, a clonal expansion index was calculated for each public chain from normalized within-repertoire ranks of inferred template counts. A later analysis computed generation probabilities with a VDJ recombination model fitted to out-of-frame rearrangements, and checked the results against IGoR. A later analysis scored TCR-TCR, TCR-HLA and TCR-CMV co-occurrence with hypergeometric tests, applying a repertoire-size bias correction to TCR pairs. False discovery rates were estimated in a later analysis by permuting HLA or CMV assignments 20 times. In a later analysis, co-occurring TCRs were grouped with DBSCAN, and TCRdist sequence similarity was added when clustering was performed within HLA-allele-positive subsets. Repertoires with fewer than 30,000 or more than 120,000 public chains, plus five repertoires with anomalous nucleotide sharing, were excluded from co-occurrence clustering. TCRdb retrieved this table from immuneACCESS and kept in-frame rearrangements only. Not all clones are present; in checked studies, unresolved V genes account for under half, and no reason is known for the remainder. The DNA was the basis for D and trimming; V, J and clone size are from that table. For this sample the table gives about 210,000 clones, of which over 60% were detected only once. In total, the top ten clones hold approximately 2% of the sample.

The junction carries 21 bases between V and J, which are trimmed by 6 bases and 4 bases respectively. Counted from cysteine to phenylalanine, this CDR3 has 16 amino acids. The kept DNA is CDR3 alone, 48 bases in frame from the first base. From a lookup of the germline V gene, CDR1 and CDR2 are SQVTM and ANQGSEA. This clonotype was obtained from a male donor in good health and CMV-seronegative. The sample was PBMCs. Recombination joined TRBV29-1 with TRBJ1-4; the D gene is perhaps TRBD1, on 6 matching bases. CDR3 reads: CSVRSWGPSSNEKLFF. The sequenced DNA: TGCAGCGTCAGATCATGGGGGCCGAGCAGTAATGAAAAACTGTTTTTT.